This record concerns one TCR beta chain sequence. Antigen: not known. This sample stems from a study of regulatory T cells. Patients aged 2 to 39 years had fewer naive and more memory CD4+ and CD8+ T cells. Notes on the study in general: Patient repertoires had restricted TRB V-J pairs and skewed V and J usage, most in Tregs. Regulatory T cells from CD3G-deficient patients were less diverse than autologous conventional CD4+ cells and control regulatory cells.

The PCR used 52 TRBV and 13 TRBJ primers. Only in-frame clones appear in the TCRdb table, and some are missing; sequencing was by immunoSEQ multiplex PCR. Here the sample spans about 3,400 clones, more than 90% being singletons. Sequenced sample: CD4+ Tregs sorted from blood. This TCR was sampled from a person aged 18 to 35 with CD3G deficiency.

CDR3 region: CASSRQGLSYNSPLHF. Here the CDR3 DNA reads TGTGCCAGCTCAAGACAGGGCCTCTCCTATAATTCACCCCTCCACTTT. The chain combines TRBV18 with TRBJ1-6; 7 positions agree with TRBD1. In germline, CDR1 is KGHSH, CDR2 LQKENI. Trimming removed 5 bases from V and 0 bases from J; junction bases left unmatched: 4. The CDR3 is 16 amino acids.